This entry lists 23 T cell receptor beta chains sequenced from one sample in a study of identical twins' blood T cells. TCRdb called the 5' RACE reads again in MiXCR, with one record for every CDR3 protein. Among 400,000 or so distinct CDR3 sequences, roughly 30% were seen once, and the ten largest hold around 5.6%. Sequencing was performed on PBMCs. These receptors originate from a woman between 18 and 55 years old in good health.

About this clonotype itself: Possible read error: a much larger clone is one base away. The V call is TRBV6-4, the J call TRBJ2-2, with a weak D call TRBD2 (5 bases). Germline V gives CDR1 MRHNA, CDR2 SNTAGT. The CDR3 covers 16 residues. The V end was cut by 3 bases, the J end by 7 bases, with 18 bases between. As DNA, the CDR3 is TGTGCCAGCAGTGAGCTTGAAGGAGTGAGGGACGGGGAGCTGTTTTTT. It is translated as CASSELEGVRDGELFF.

The gene calls are TRBV29-1 and TRBJ2-1; D is unclear. This CDR3 has 13 residues. Germline V gene data show CDR1 as SQVTM and CDR2 as ANQGSEA. The V and J ends lost 7 bases and 0 bases respectively, with 10 bases between them. The CDR3 protein is CSAFKSSYNEQFF. CDR3 bases: TGCAGCGCATTTAAGAGCTCCTACAATGAGCAGTTCTTC.

Only a few counts were recorded for this clonotype. The chain couples TRBV9 to TRBJ1-2; D uncertain. Germline CDR1 reads SGDLS; CDR2 reads YYNGEE. The V end was cut by 0 bases, the J end by 4 bases, with 16 bases between. The CDR3 is 16 residues long. The CDR3 bases are TGTGCCAGCAGCGTAGATGCATACACTGCCACCTATGGCTACACCTTC. It codes for CASSVDAYTATYGYTF.

The J gene is TRBJ2-1, the V gene TRBV5-1; D remains ambiguous. The germline V gene has CDR1 SGHRS and CDR2 YFSETQ. With 3 bases removed from V and 6 bases from J, the gap between germline ends came to 16 bases. The CDR3 contains 15 residues. CDR3 coding DNA: TGCGCCAGCAGCTACGGGTTTTCGATTCCCAATGAGCAGTTCTTC. Its translation is CASSYGFSIPNEQFF.

The chain joins TRBV20-1 to TRBJ1-4; TRBD1 might be the D (5 bases). This CDR3 is 11 amino acids long. Per the germline V gene, CDR1 is DFQATT and CDR2 is SNEGSKA (reference sequence). The V end was cut by 3 bases, the J end by 13 bases, with 12 bases between. Written as DNA, the CDR3 is TGCAGTGCTAGTCGCGCGGGGGGACTGTTTTTT. Translated: CSASRAGGLFF.

The chain recombines TRBV29-1 with TRBJ1-2, with D possibly matching TRBD1 (5 bases). The CDR3 is 11 residues long. With 3 bases removed from V and 8 bases from J, the gap between germline ends came to 10 bases. Per the germline V gene, CDR1 is SQVTM and CDR2 is ANQGSEA. As DNA, the CDR3 is TGCAGCGTTGATGTGAGGGGAGGCTACACCTTC. Its translation is CSVDVRGGYTF.

This clonotype has only a few counts. The V call is TRBV29-1, the J call TRBJ1-2; D not resolved. CDR1 and CDR2 (germline): SQVTM, ANQGSEA. V was pared by 6 bases and J by 7 bases, with 12 bases between. The CDR3 covers 11 residues. The CDR3 nucleotides read TGCAGCGTAAAGGGAGTGGGTGGCTACACCTTC. Protein product: CSVKGVGGYTF.

This clonotype occurred a few times. The chain links TRBV5-1 to TRBJ1-2; TRBD1 is a possible D gene (6 bases). The CDR3 has 15 residues. Germline values: CDR1 SGHRS, CDR2 YFSETQ. V dropped 4 bases and J dropped 0 bases, with 13 bases sitting between them. The CDR3 nucleotides read TGCGCCAGCAGCAGCCGGGACAAGCCTAACTATGGCTACACCTTC. Protein product: CASSSRDKPNYGYTF.

The DNA of the CDR3 is TGCGCCAGCAGCCAAGGGACAGGGGTTAATGGTGAAGCTTTCTTT. Translating it yields CASSQGTGVNGEAFF. This chain connects TRBV5-1 to TRBJ1-1; 10 nucleotides agree with TRBD1. CDR1 and CDR2 from the germline V gene are SGHRS and YFSETQ. The CDR3 runs to 15 residues. The V segment lost 4 bases and the J segment 7 bases; nucleotides outside the gene matches: 10. Combining the CDR3 with reference TRBV5-1 and TRBJ1-1 gives the whole variable domain KAGVTQTPRYLIKTRGQQVTLSCSPISGHRSVSWYQQTPGQGLQFLFEYFSETQRNKGNFPGRFSGRQFSNSRSEMNVSTLELGDSALYLCASSQGTGVNGEAFFGQGTRLTVV.

The gene calls are TRBV19 and TRBJ1-1; D may be TRBD1 (6 bases). This CDR3 has 15 residues. Trimming shortened V by 1 base and J by 5 bases, and 14 bases separated the two germline ends. In germline, CDR1 is LNHDA, CDR2 SQIVND (reference sequence). DNA for the CDR3: TGTGCCAGTAGTATAGGCCGACAGGCTTTAACTGAAGCTTTCTTT. Translation gives CASSIGRQALTEAFF.

This clonotype was found many times. The chain has TRBV12-3 or TRBV12-4 and TRBJ2-2; no clear D. V dropped 2 bases and J dropped 6 bases, with 1 base sitting between them. The length of the CDR3 is 11 residues. CDR3 residues: CASSLPGELFF. The CDR3 DNA follows: TGTGCCAGCAGTTTACCCGGGGAGCTGTTTTTT.

A few counts support this clonotype. V and J are TRBV12-3 or TRBV12-4 and TRBJ2-2; 9 positions match TRBD1. The CDR3 spans 17 residues. V shed 4 bases and J 5 bases; nucleotides not matched to a gene: 11. CDR3 amino acids: CASSSRDRDLRTGELFF. DNA of the CDR3: TGTGCCAGCAGTTCCCGGGACAGGGACCTAAGGACCGGGGAGCTGTTTTTT.

This clonotype was counted at least ten times. The V gene is TRBV20-1, the J gene TRBJ1-5; maybe TRBD1 (6 bases). V lost 3 bases to trimming and J lost 4 bases, with 10 bases between them. Germline values: CDR1 DFQATT, CDR2 SNEGSKA (reference sequence). The CDR3 runs 13 residues. The CDR3 DNA reads TGCAGTGCTAGGGGGACAAATAATCAGCCCCAGCATTTT. Protein sequence: CSARGTNNQPQHF.

Many counts were recorded for this clonotype. The chain joins TRBV10-3 to TRBJ2-2, with D tentatively TRBD2 (6 bases). CDR1 and CDR2 (germline): ENHRY, SYGVKD. Trimming took off 2 bases at V and 6 bases at J, with 13 bases between the two ends. The CDR3 runs to 15 residues. The CDR3 DNA follows: TGTGCCATCAGTGAGAGACGGGAGAGTTCCGGGGAGCTGTTTTTT. As protein: CAISERRESSGELFF.

This clonotype has ten or more counts. The chain recombines TRBV6-1 with TRBJ1-2, with 7 bases lining up with TRBD1. Germline lookup yields CDR1 MNHNS and CDR2 SASEGT. The CDR3 runs to 14 residues. V gave up 3 bases and J gave up 2 bases; unmatched junction bases: 3. CDR3 DNA: TGTGCCAGCAGTGAGCAGACAGGGAACTATGGCTACACCTTC. This codes for CASSEQTGNYGYTF.

This clonotype came up many times. V gene TRBV20-1 combines with J gene TRBJ1-1; TRBD1 agrees at 10 bases. The CDR3 totals 14 residues. Trimming at V came to 5 bases and at J to 0 bases, leaving 3 bases not matched to a gene. CDR1 is DFQATT, CDR2 SNEGSKA, per germline (reference sequence). CDR3 DNA sequence: TGCAGTGCTGGGGACAGGGGATTGAACACTGAAGCTTTCTTT. Amino acid sequence: CSAGDRGLNTEAFF.

This clonotype was seen a few times. This sequence joins TRBV2 and TRBJ2-3; D call uncertain. Germline V gene lookup returns CDR1 SNHLY and CDR2 FYNNEI. V gave up 10 bases and J gave up 0 bases, with 11 bases separating them. The length of the CDR3 is 13 residues. CDR3 in DNA: TGTGCCATTGTCGACGGTAGCACAGATACGCAGTATTTT. Amino acid sequence: CAIVDGSTDTQYF.

The gene calls are TRBV6-1 and TRBJ2-1; 10 bases map to TRBD2. The CDR3 is 16 residues long. The V gene's germline CDR1 is MNHNS and CDR2 SASEGT. V lost 6 bases, J lost 8 bases, and 13 bases stayed unmatched. For the CDR3, the DNA is TGTGCCAGCAGCATATCTAGCGGGGGAGGGTCCGATGAGCAGTTCTTC. It encodes CASSISSGGGSDEQFF.

The chain is built from TRBV6-1 and TRBJ1-2, with 7 bases fitting TRBD1. Germline V gene sequence: CDR1 MNHNS, CDR2 SASEGT. This CDR3 has 13 amino acids. With 1 base clipped from V and 8 bases from J, the junction kept 4 bases outside the gene matches. The CDR3 DNA is TGTGCCAGCAGTGAAGGGAGAGGGGGCGGCTACACCTTC. Its translation is CASSEGRGGGYTF.

Concerning this clonotype: A much larger clone lies a single base off, so this may be a read error. The V call is TRBV6-1, the J call TRBJ1-1, with D tentatively TRBD1 (5 bases). Trimming pared 4 bases from V and 1 base from J, leaving 10 bases between. This CDR3 has 14 residues. Germline values: CDR1 MNHNS, CDR2 SASEGT. The CDR3: CASSAPTENTEAFF. The CDR3 DNA follows: TGTGCCAGCAGTGCCCCGACAGAGAACACTGAAGCTTTCTTT.

The genes are TRBV20-1 and TRBJ2-3; D gene uncertain. There are 13 residues in the CDR3. V lost 1 base, J lost 8 bases, and 13 bases lay in between. CDR1 is DFQATT and CDR2 is SNEGSKA in the germline V gene (reference sequence). The CDR3 sequence is CSARAESVITQYF. CDR3 DNA sequence: TGCAGTGCTAGAGCTGAATCGGTTATTACGCAGTATTTT.

The chain recombines TRBV19 with TRBJ2-2; maybe TRBD2 (5 bases). Germline-derived CDR1 and CDR2 are LNHDA and SQIVND (reference sequence). With 7 bases removed from V and 1 base from J, the gap between germline ends came to 10 bases. The CDR3 consists of 14 residues. CDR3 nucleotide sequence: TGTGCCAGTAACCGGGGTAGGAACACCGGGGAGCTGTTTTTT. Protein product: CASNRGRNTGELFF. Full variable domain (outside the CDR3, taken from reference TRBV19 and TRBJ2-2): DGGITQSPKYLFRKEGQNVTLSCEQNLNHDAMYWYRQDPGQGLRLIYYSQIVNDFQKGDIAEGYSVSREKKESFPLTVTSAQKNPTAFYLCASNRGRNTGELFFGEGSRLTVL.

This chain uses TRBV20-1 with TRBJ2-3, with a weak D call TRBD2 (8 bases). This CDR3 region has 14 residues. Per the germline V gene, CDR1 is DFQATT and CDR2 is SNEGSKA (reference sequence). The DNA for the CDR3 is TGCAGCCGAGGGGGCGGGGGGACCACAGATACGCAGTATTTT. It translates to CSRGGGGTTDTQYF.